Below are 30 T cell receptor beta chains sequenced from a single sample in a study of shared clonotypes between healthy human individuals. Sequencing used immunoSEQ multiplex PCR; TCRdb keeps in-frame clones, though not all of them. The table records fewer than 3 million clones, 85% to 95% of them present only once. The sample consisted of naive CD4+ T cells from PBMCs. Stated subset: CD45RA+ positively selected. These receptor sequences come from a young man in good health. Some clones in this sample may be carry-over from other donors' samples.

This rearrangement joins TRBV7-6 to TRBJ2-7; 8 bases fit TRBD1. V lost 5 bases, J lost 1 base, and 7 bases stayed unmatched. Germline lookup yields CDR1 SGHVS and CDR2 FNYEAQ. CDR3 length equals 15 residues. The CDR3 loop is CASSADRVRSYEQYF. CDR3 nucleotides: TGTGCCAGCAGCGCGGACAGGGTGAGGTCCTACGAGCAGTACTTC.

This sequence joins TRBV30 and TRBJ1-1, with D hard to call. Germline CDR1 GTSNPN, CDR2 SVGIG (reference sequence). Trimming cost V 0 bases and J 7 bases, with 6 bases left between them. The CDR3 spans 11 residues. The CDR3 DNA reads TGTGCCTGGAGTGTGGCAGATGAAGCTTTCTTT. Translated, it gives CAWSVADEAFF.

The chain has TRBV5-1 and TRBJ1-2; D is ambiguous. Germline loops: CDR1 SGHRS, CDR2 YFSETQ. This CDR3 region has 15 residues. Trimming removed 1 base at V and 2 bases at J, with 12 bases between. In nucleotides, the CDR3 is TGCGCCAGCAGCTTGTCCAGACGAAACAACTATGGCTACACCTTC. Translation: CASSLSRRNNYGYTF.

The chain employs TRBV27 and TRBJ2-7; 7 bases agree with TRBD1. Germline loops: CDR1 MNHEY, CDR2 SMNVEV (reference sequence). V shed 6 bases, J shed 0 bases, and the junction held 5 bases outside the gene matches. The CDR3 has 14 residues. For the CDR3, the DNA is TGTGCCAGCAGCCGGGGACAGAACTCCTACGAGCAGTACTTC. This encodes CASSRGQNSYEQYF.

As for this clone: In the same sample, other DNA sequences code for this CDR3. This chain links TRBV28 with TRBJ2-7; no reliable D call. Trimming removed 4 bases from V and 2 bases from J, with 3 bases in between. The CDR3 extends over 11 amino acids. CDR1 is MDHEN, CDR2 SYDVKM, per germline. The CDR3 sequence: CASSSTYEQYF. The CDR3, as DNA: TGTGCCAGCAGTTCGACCTACGAGCAGTACTTC. The complete variable domain, with remaining parts taken from reference TRBV28 and TRBJ2-7, reads DVKVTQSSRYLVKRTGEKVFLECVQDMDHENMFWYRQDPGLGLRLIYFSYDVKMKEKGDIPEGYSVSREKKERFSLILESASTNQTSMYLCASSSTYEQYFGPGTRLTVT.

The V gene is TRBV6-5, the J gene TRBJ1-1; 9 nucleotides line up with TRBD1. Per the germline V gene, CDR1 is MNHEY and CDR2 is SVGAGI. The CDR3 has 14 residues. After removal of 8 bases from V and 0 bases from J, the junction contained 4 bases not matched to a gene. The CDR3 sequence is CASYRGPVNTEAFF. CDR3 in DNA: TGTGCCAGCTACAGGGGGCCGGTGAACACTGAAGCTTTCTTT.

In nucleotides, the CDR3 is TGCGCCAGCAGCCAAGTTTTTATGCAGGAGCAGTACTTC. Its protein product is CASSQVFMQEQYF. The chain recombines TRBV4-1 with TRBJ2-7; D ambiguous. This CDR3 spans 13 amino acids. V lost 1 base, J lost 7 bases, and 11 bases lay in between. Looked up from germline, CDR1 is MGHRA and CDR2 is YSYEKL.

The chain has TRBV28 and TRBJ1-4; maybe TRBD1 (5 bases). Deletions cut 6 bases from V and 5 bases from J, with 16 bases between. The germline CDR1 and CDR2 sequences are MDHEN and SYDVKM. The CDR3 has 15 amino acids. CDR3 protein: CASRGSATANEKLFF. The CDR3, as DNA: TGTGCCAGCAGAGGATCCGCGACAGCGAATGAAAAACTGTTTTTT.

The chain joins TRBV5-4 to TRBJ2-7; 10 bases are shared with TRBD2. CDR3 length: 15 amino acids. V shed 5 bases and J 3 bases; nucleotides not matched to a gene: 8. The germline CDR1 and CDR2 sequences are SGHNT and YYREEE (reference sequence). The DNA of the CDR3 is TGTGCCAGCAGGACCGGGACTAGCGACCTCTACGAGCAGTACTTC. It specifies CASRTGTSDLYEQYF.

The CDR3 spells CASSPTDRVYYGYTF. CDR3 in DNA: TGTGCCAGCAGCCCTACTGACAGGGTCTACTATGGCTACACCTTC. The rearrangement links TRBV7-9 to TRBJ1-2; 7 bases align to TRBD1. V dropped 5 bases and J dropped 3; count of bases not matched to a gene: 9. Germline CDR1 reads SEHNR; CDR2 reads FQNEAQ (reference sequence). This CDR3 comprises 15 residues.

The chain links TRBV28 to TRBJ2-1; D not resolved. V was trimmed by 6 bases and J by 4 bases, leaving 10 bases between them. The CDR3 length is 13 residues. The germline gives CDR1 MDHEN, CDR2 SYDVKM. The CDR3 protein is CASRSDPYNEQFF. As DNA, the CDR3 is TGTGCCAGCAGAAGCGACCCTTACAATGAGCAGTTCTTC.

The chain uses TRBV6-4 and TRBJ2-6; TRBD2 aligns across 12 bases. J gave up 0 bases and V 3 bases, and 6 bases lay outside the gene matches. The CDR3 covers 19 residues. Germline V gene data show CDR1 as MRHNA and CDR2 as SNTAGT. The DNA for the CDR3 is TGTGCCAGCAGTGAGAAGGGACTAGCGGGCTTCTCTGGGGCCAACGTCCTGACTTTC. Its translation is CASSEKGLAGFSGANVLTF.

This chain joins TRBV29-1 and TRBJ2-7; D ambiguous. CDR1 is SQVTM and CDR2 is ANQGSEA in the germline V gene. V shed 7 bases and J shed 3 bases, with 13 bases lying between them. This CDR3 is built from 12 residues. CDR3 DNA: TGCAGCGCCTCAACAGCTAGCTACGAGCAGTACTTC. Its protein is CSASTASYEQYF.

This chain connects TRBV18 to TRBJ1-2; the D is unclear. V lost 3 bases and J lost 2, with 10 bases in between. The CDR3 has 14 amino acids. CDR1 KGHSH and CDR2 LQKENI come from the germline V gene. CDR3 DNA sequence: TGTGCCAGCTCACCGAGAGGGTGGAACTATGGCTACACCTTC. Amino acid sequence: CASSPRGWNYGYTF.

DNA for the CDR3: TGTGCCAGCAGCAGTCCGGGACAGGGCCACGAGCAGTACTTC. Translated: CASSSPGQGHEQYF. V is TRBV21-1 and J is TRBJ2-7; the table's D call TRBD1 went unverified against the DNA. TRBV21-1 is classified as a pseudogene. CDR3 length equals 14 residues.

This rearrangement joins TRBV5-6 to TRBJ2-5, with D maybe TRBD2 (5 bases). Trimming shortened V by 1 base and J by 3 bases, and 10 bases separated the two germline ends. Germline V lookup: CDR1 SGHDT, CDR2 YYEEEE. This CDR3 is built from 14 residues. The CDR3 loop reads CASSLLAGKETQYF. The CDR3 region has the DNA TGTGCCAGCAGCTTGTTGGCCGGGAAAGAGACCCAGTACTTC.

The chain carries TRBV19 and TRBJ1-5; 7 bases fit TRBD1. The CDR3 runs to 13 residues. The V segment lost 10 bases and the J segment 2 bases; nucleotides outside the gene matches: 5. Germline V lookup: CDR1 LNHDA, CDR2 SQIVND (reference sequence). DNA of the CDR3: TGTGCCACCGACAGGGATCGCAATCAGCCCCAGCATTTT. Translation: CATDRDRNQPQHF.

The rearrangement joins TRBV5-1 to TRBJ2-2, with D perhaps TRBD1 (5 bases). Germline V lookup: CDR1 SGHRS, CDR2 YFSETQ. This CDR3 has 14 amino acids. V was pared by 4 bases and J by 1 base, with 8 bases between. The CDR3 nucleotides read TGCGCCAGCAGCGGGGCGCGGAACACCGGGGAGCTGTTTTTT. Translated, it gives CASSGARNTGELFF.

This chain links TRBV11-1 with TRBJ2-1, with TRBD2 identical over 8 bases. With 5 bases clipped from V and 7 bases from J, the junction kept 10 bases outside the gene matches. CDR1 is SGHAT and CDR2 is FQDESV in the germline V gene (reference sequence). The CDR3 has 15 amino acids. The CDR3 bases are TGTGCCAGCAGCCGAAGCGGGAGTGTGGCTAATGAGCAGTTCTTC. Amino acid sequence: CASSRSGSVANEQFF.

V and J are TRBV7-9 and TRBJ1-1; D remains ambiguous. V was shortened by 5 bases and J by 4 bases, with 20 bases between the two germline ends. Germline values: CDR1 SEHNR, CDR2 FQNEAQ (reference sequence). This CDR3 contains 16 residues. DNA of the CDR3: TGTGCCAGCAGCCCCCTCTTAGAGAGGCTGGGCACTGAAGCTTTCTTT. Translated, it gives CASSPLLERLGTEAFF.

Of note for this clone: Other DNA sequences of this sample code for an identical CDR3. V and J are TRBV28 and TRBJ2-2, with a tentative D call TRBD2 (6 bases). V lost 5 bases and J 1 base, leaving 8 bases between the germline ends. Germline V gene sequence: CDR1 MDHEN, CDR2 SYDVKM. There are 14 residues in the CDR3. Here the CDR3 reads CASSRGGNTGELFF. CDR3 DNA sequence: TGTGCCAGCAGTAGGGGAGGGAACACCGGGGAGCTGTTTTTT.

The chain combines TRBV5-1 with TRBJ2-2, with D unclear. This CDR3 has 13 residues. V was pared by 4 bases and J by 5 bases, with 9 bases between. The germline gives CDR1 SGHRS, CDR2 YFSETQ. The DNA for the CDR3 is TGCGCCAGCAGCCCTGTAAGGACCGGGGAGCTGTTTTTT. Protein sequence: CASSPVRTGELFF.

This chain connects TRBV7-2 to TRBJ2-7; tentatively, D is TRBD1 (5 bases). Germline loops: CDR1 SGHTA, CDR2 FQGNSA. The CDR3 length is 13 residues. Trimming cost V 5 bases and J 3 bases, with 11 bases left between them. CDR3 residues: CASSPDRVYEQYF. CDR3 bases: TGTGCCAGCAGCCCTGACAGAGTCTACGAGCAGTACTTC.

This clone was counted a single time. CDR3 DNA: TGTGCCAGCAATGACAGGAGATCTGGAAACACCATATATTTT. Amino acids: CASNDRRSGNTIYF. V usage is TRBV6-6 and J usage is TRBJ1-3; TRBD1 is a possible D gene (6 bases). Per the germline V gene, CDR1 is MNHNY and CDR2 is SVGAGI (reference sequence). This CDR3 contains 14 residues. Trimming stripped 7 bases from V and 1 base from J, with 11 bases between.

This rearrangement joins TRBV7-6 to TRBJ2-2; tentative D call: TRBD1 (5 bases). Trimming shortened V by 4 bases and J by 1 base, and 10 bases separated the two germline ends. This CDR3 contains 15 residues. Germline CDR1 SGHVS, CDR2 FNYEAQ. The CDR3 bases are TGTGCCAGCAGCTACCCCCAGGGGAACACCGGGGAGCTGTTTTTT. It translates to CASSYPQGNTGELFF.

In its sample, this clone was seen once. This sample also contains other DNA sequences that code for the same CDR3. CDR3 nucleotide sequence: TGCGCCAGCAGCTTGGCCGTTACCTCCTACAATGAGCAGTTCTTC. Its translation: CASSLAVTSYNEQFF. The rearrangement links TRBV5-1 to TRBJ2-1; D not resolved. V lost 0 bases and J lost 0, with 7 bases in between. Germline CDR1 SGHRS, CDR2 YFSETQ. The CDR3 has 15 residues.

This chain links TRBV9 with TRBJ2-5; D unresolved. CDR1 is SGDLS, CDR2 YYNGEE, per germline. The CDR3 loop spans 15 amino acids. V lost 4 bases and J lost 2, with 15 bases in between. CDR3 DNA sequence: TGTGCCAGCAGCACCCAGTCGACACTTCAAGAGACCCAGTACTTC. Protein product: CASSTQSTLQETQYF. The entire variable domain, with the rest obtained from reference TRBV9 and TRBJ2-5, is as follows: DSGVTQTPKHLITATGQRVTLRCSPRSGDLSVYWYQQSLDQGLQFLIQYYNGEERAKGNILERFSAQQFPDLHSELNLSSLELGDSALYFCASSTQSTLQETQYFGPGTRLLVL.

The table lists this clone with a count of one. V and J are TRBV27 and TRBJ2-7; 7 nucleotides match TRBD2. The CDR3 runs to 15 residues. Trimming at V came to 2 bases and at J to 7 bases, leaving 11 bases not matched to a gene. CDR1 is MNHEY and CDR2 is SMNVEV in the germline V gene (reference sequence). The CDR3 region has the DNA TGTGCCAGCAGTTTAAGCTGGGACTACGGGCAGGAGCAGTACTTC. Its translation: CASSLSWDYGQEQYF.

This clone appeared once. The chain combines TRBV7-7 with TRBJ2-7; 9 bases agree with TRBD2. Unmatched junction bases numbered 5, after V lost 2 bases and J lost 6 bases. The CDR3 is 14 residues long. CDR1 and CDR2 (germline): SSHAT, FNYEAQ (reference sequence). In nucleotides, the CDR3 is TGTGCCAGCAGCTTACTGGGACTAGCTTCCGAGCAGTACTTC. Protein: CASSLLGLASEQYF.

The V gene is TRBV6-5, the J gene TRBJ1-2; D is possibly TRBD1 (6 bases). Germline assignment: CDR1 MNHEY and CDR2 SVGAGI. Trimming took 6 bases from V and 7 from J, leaving 12 bases between them. This CDR3 is built from 12 residues. DNA of the CDR3: TGTGCCAGCAGACAGGGATGGGGTGGCTACACCTTC. Translation: CASRQGWGGYTF.